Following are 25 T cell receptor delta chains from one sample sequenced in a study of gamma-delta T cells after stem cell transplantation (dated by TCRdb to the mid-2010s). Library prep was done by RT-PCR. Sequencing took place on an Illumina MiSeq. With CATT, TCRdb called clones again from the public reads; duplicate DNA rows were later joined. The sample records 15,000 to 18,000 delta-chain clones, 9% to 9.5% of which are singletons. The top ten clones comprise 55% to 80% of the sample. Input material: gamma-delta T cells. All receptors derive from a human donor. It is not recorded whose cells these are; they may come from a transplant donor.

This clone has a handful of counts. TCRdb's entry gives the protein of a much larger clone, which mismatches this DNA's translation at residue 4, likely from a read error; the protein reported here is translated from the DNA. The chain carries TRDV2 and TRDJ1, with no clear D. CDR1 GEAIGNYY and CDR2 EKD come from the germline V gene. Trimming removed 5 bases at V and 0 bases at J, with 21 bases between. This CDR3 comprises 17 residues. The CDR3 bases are TGTGCCTGTGGCAACCTCCTTACTGAAAGTTACACCGATAAACTCATCTTT. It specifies CACGNLLTESYTDKLIF.

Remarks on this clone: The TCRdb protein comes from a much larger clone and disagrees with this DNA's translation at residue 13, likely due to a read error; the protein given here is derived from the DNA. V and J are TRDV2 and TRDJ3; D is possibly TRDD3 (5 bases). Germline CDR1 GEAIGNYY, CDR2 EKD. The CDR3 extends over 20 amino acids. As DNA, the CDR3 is TGTGCCTGTGACAAAACGGAGGGGACTTTAAGCTCCTTGGACACCCGACAGATGTTTTTC. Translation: CACDKTEGTLSSLDTRQMFF.

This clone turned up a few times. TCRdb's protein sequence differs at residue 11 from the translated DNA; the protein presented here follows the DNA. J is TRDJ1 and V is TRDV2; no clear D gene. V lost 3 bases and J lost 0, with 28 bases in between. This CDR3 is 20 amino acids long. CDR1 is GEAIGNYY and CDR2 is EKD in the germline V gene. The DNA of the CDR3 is TGTGCCTGTGACGCTAGAACTTCTAGGGCTGAGGGCTCGTACACCGATAAACTCATCTTT. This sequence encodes CACDARTSRAEGSYTDKLIF.

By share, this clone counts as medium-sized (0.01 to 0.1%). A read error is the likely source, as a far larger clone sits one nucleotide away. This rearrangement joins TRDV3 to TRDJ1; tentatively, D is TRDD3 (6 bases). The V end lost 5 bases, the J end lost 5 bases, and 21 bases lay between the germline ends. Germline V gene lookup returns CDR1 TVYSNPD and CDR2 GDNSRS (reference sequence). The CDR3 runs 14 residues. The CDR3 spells CALSSCDLGDKLIF. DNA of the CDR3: TGTGCCCTCTCCTCCTGCGACCTGGGGGATAAACTCATCTTT.

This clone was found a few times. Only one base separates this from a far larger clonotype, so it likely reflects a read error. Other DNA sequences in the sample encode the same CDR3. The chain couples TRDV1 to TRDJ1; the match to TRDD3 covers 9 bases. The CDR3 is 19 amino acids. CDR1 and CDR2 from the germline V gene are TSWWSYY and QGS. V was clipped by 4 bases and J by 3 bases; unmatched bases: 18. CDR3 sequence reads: CALGVLGLFSGGYPDKLIF. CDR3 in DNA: TGTGCTCTTGGGGTACTTGGCCTTTTCTCCGGGGGATACCCCGATAAACTCATCTTT.

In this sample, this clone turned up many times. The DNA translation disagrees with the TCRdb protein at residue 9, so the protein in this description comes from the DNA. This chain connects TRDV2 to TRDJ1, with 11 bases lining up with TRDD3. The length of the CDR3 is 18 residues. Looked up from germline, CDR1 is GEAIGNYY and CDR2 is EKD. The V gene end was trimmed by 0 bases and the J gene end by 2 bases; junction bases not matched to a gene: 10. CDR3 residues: CACDTIKLMGDTTDKLIF. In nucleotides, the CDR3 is TGTGCCTGTGACACCATAAAATTAATGGGGGATACGACCGATAAACTCATCTTT.

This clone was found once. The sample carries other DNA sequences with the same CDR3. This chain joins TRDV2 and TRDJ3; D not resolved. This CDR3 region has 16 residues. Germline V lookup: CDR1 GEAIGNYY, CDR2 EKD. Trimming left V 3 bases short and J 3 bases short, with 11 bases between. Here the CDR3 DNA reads TGTGCCTGTGACCAGGGCATCGGCTGGGACACCCGACAGATGTTTTTC. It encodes CACDQGIGWDTRQMFF.

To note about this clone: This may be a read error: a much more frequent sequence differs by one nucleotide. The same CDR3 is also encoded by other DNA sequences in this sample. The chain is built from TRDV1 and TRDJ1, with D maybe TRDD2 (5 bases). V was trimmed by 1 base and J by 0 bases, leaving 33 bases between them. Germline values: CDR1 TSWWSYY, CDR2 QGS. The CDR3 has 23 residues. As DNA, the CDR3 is TGTGCTCTTGGGGAACCCCGACCCCTACCATGGCCGTACAGCTACGGGAACACCGATAAACTCATCTTT. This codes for CALGEPRPLPWPYSYGNTDKLIF.

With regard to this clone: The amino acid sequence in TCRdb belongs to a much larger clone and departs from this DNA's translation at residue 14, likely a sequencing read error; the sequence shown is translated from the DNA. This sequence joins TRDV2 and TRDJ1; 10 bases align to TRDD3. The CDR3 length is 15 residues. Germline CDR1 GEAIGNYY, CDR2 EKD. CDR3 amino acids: CACVPLGDSWAKLTF. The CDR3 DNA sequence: TGTGCCTGTGTCCCTCTGGGGGATAGTTGGGCTAAACTCACCTTT.

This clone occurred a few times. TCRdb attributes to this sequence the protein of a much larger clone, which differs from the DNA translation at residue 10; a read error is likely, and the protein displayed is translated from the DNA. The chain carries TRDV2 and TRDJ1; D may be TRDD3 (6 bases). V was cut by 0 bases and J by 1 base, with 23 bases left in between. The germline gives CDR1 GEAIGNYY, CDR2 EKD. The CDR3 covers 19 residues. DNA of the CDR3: TGTGCCTGTGACACCGTCCGCGTACTGAGGGATAGAGGCACCGATAAACTCATCTTT. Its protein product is CACDTVRVLRDRGTDKLIF.

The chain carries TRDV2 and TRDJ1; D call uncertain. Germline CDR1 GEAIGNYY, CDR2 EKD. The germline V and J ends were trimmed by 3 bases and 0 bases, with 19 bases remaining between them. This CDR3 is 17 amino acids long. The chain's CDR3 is CACDGREETRDTDKLIF. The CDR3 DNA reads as TGTGCCTGTGACGGCCGGGAGGAGACTAGGGACACCGATAAACTCATCTTT.

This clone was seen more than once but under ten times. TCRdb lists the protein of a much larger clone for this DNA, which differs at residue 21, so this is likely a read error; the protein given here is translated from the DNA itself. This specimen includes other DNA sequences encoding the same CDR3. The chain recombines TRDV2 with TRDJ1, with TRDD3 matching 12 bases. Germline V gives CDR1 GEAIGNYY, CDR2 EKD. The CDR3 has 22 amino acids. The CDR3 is CACDTVGTGGYTHSEYTDKLTF. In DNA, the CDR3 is TGTGCCTGTGACACAGTGGGAACTGGGGGATACACTCACTCAGAGTACACCGATAAACTCACCTTT.

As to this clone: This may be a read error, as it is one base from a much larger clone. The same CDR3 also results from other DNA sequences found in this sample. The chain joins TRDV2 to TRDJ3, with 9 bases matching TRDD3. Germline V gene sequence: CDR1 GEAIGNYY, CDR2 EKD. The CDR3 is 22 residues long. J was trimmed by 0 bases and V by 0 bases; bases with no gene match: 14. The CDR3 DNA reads TGTGCCTGTGACACCGCTGGTGGGGGATATGCCCGGAGCTCCTGGGACACCCGACAGATGTTTTTC. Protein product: CACDTAGGGYARSSWDTRQMFF.

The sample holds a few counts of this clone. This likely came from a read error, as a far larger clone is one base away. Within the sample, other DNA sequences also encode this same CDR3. The CDR3 DNA reads as TGCGCTCTTGGGGAACCCGACAGGGGATTCCTACGTGGAACTGGGGGATACGGTTACACCGATAAACTCATCTTT. It specifies CALGEPDRGFLRGTGGYGYTDKLIF. The V and J genes are TRDV1 and TRDJ1; 13 bases are shared with TRDD3. This CDR3 spans 25 amino acids. Germline V lookup: CDR1 TSWWSYY, CDR2 QGS.

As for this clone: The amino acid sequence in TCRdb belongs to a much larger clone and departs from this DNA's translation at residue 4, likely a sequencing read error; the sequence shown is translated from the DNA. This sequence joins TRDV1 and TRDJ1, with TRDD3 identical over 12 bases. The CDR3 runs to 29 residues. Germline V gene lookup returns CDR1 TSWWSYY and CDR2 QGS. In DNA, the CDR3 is TGTGCTCTTGAGGAAAACGAATCTTTCCTACTTGGGGAGCGGTACTGGGGGATACTGAGGAACTGGCGTTCCGATAAACTCATCTTT. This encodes CALEENESFLLGERYWGILRNWRSDKLIF.

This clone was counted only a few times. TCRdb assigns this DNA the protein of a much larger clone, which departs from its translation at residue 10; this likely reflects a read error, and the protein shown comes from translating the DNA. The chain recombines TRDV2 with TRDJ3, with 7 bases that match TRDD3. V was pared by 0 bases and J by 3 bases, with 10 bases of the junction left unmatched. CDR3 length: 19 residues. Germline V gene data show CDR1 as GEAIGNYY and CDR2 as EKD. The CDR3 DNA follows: TGTGCCTGTGACACCGTTGGGGATAGAAAGAACTGGGACACCCGACAGATGTTTTTC. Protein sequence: CACDTVGDRKNWDTRQMFF.

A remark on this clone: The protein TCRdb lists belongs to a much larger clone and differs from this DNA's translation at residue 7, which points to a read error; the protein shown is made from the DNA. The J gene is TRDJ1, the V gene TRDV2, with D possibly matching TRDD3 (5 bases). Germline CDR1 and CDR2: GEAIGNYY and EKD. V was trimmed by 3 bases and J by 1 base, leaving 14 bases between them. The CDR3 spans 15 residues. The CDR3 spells CACDQLEIPTDKLIF. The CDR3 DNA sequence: TGTGCCTGTGACCAGCTGGAGATACCCACCGATAAACTCATCTTT.

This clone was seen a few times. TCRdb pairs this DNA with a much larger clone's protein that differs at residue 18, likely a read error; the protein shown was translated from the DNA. The CDR3 is CACDTAPTGGPNLSSWDARQMFF. The CDR3 coding sequence is TGTGCCTGTGACACCGCGCCTACTGGGGGCCCCAACCTAAGCTCCTGGGACGCCCGACAGATGTTTTTC. The chain joins TRDV2 to TRDJ3; 8 positions match TRDD3. Germline CDR1 and CDR2: GEAIGNYY and EKD. The CDR3 length is 23 residues.

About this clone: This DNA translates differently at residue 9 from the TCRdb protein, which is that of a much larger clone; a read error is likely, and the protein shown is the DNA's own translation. The CDR3 sequence is CACDTVELVDTDYASGPLIF. The CDR3 DNA is TGTGCCTGTGACACCGTCGAGCTGGTGGATACCGATTATGCATCCGGACCCCTGATCTTT. This chain connects TRDV2 to TRDJ4, with D perhaps matching TRDD3 (6 bases). Between the trimmed V and J ends, which lost 0 bases and 3 bases, there was a span of 31 bases. The CDR3 is made up of 20 amino acids. Germline V gene sequence: CDR1 GEAIGNYY, CDR2 EKD.

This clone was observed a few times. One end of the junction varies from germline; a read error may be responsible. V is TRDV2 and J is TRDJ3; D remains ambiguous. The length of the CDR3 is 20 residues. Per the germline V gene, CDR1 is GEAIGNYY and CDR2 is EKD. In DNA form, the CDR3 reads TGTGCCTGTGACAAACCGGAGGGGCCTTTCAGCTCCTGTGACACCCGCCCGATGATTTTC. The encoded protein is CACDKPEGPFSSCDTRPMIF.

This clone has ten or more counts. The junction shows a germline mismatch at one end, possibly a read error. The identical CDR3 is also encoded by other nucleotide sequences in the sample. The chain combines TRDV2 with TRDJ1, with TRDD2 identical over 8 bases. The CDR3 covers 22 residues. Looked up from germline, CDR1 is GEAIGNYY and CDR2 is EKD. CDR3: CACDTGHLPTSPGLTTRDTLIF. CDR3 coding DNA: TGTGCCTGTGACACCGGCCATCTTCCTACGTCTCCTGGTCTCACTACGCGCGATACACTCATCTTT.

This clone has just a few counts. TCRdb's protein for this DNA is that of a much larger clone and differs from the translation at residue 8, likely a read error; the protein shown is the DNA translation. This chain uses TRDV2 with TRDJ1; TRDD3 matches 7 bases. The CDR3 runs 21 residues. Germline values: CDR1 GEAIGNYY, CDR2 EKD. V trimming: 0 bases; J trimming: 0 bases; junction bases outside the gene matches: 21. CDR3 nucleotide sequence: TGTGCCTGTGACACCCTCAATCACGTACTGGGGACTAGATCGTACACCGATAAACTCATCTTT. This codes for CACDTLNHVLGTRSYTDKLIF.

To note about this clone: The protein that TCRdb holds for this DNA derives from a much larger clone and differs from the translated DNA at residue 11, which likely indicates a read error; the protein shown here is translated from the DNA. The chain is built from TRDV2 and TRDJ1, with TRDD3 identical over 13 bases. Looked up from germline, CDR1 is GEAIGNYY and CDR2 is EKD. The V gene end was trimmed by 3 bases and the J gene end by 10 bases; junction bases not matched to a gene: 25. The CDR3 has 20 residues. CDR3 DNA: TGTGCCTGTGACCGACTGGGGGATACGAGGCGCACCTCGGGTTTAGGCGGACTCATCTTT. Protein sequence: CACDRLGDTRRTSGLGGLIF.

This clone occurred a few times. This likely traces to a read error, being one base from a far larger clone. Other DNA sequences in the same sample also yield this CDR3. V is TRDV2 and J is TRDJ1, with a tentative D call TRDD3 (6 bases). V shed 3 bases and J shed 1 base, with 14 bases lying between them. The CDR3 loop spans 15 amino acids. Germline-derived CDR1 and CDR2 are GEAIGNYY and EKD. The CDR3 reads CACDQLGIPTDKLIF. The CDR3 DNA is TGTGCCTGTGACCAGCTGGGGATCCCCACCGATAAACTCATCTTT.

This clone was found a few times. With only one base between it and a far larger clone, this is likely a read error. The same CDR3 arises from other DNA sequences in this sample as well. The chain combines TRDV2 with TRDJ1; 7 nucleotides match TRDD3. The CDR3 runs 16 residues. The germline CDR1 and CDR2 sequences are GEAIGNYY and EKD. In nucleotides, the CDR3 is TGTGCCTGTGACACCGTAGGGGATAGTATGGGCGATAAGCTCATCTTT. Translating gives CACDTVGDSMGDKLIF.